One sample yielded the 22 T cell receptor beta chains listed below, sequenced in a study of T cells after yellow fever vaccination. TCRdb re-derived calls from the 5' RACE reads in MiXCR, one entry per CDR3 protein. The sample yields approximately 340,000 distinct CDR3 sequences, 7.5% to 9% seen once. The specimen was PBMCs, collected on the day of the first yellow fever vaccination. These receptors were collected from a man younger than 35 who received the YFV17D yellow fever vaccine.

The chain links TRBV15 to TRBJ2-7; 10 positions agree with TRBD1. CDR1 LNHNV and CDR2 YYDKDF come from the germline V gene (reference sequence). V lost 5 bases, J lost 7 bases, and 5 bases stayed unmatched. This CDR3 region has 13 residues. CDR3 bases: TGTGCCACCAGCCTTGACAGGGGGCGGGAGCAGTACTTC. As protein: CATSLDRGREQYF.

This clonotype showed up many times. Here the CDR3 DNA reads TGTGCCAGCAGCAGAACCGGGACGGAATCCTACGAGCAGTACGTC. This sequence encodes CASSRTGTESYEQYV. V and J are TRBV5-5 and TRBJ2-7; D may correspond to TRBD1 or TRBD2 (5 bases each). The germline V gene has CDR1 SGHKS and CDR2 YYEKEE (reference sequence). V was shortened by 4 bases and J by 1 base, with 15 bases between the two germline ends. The CDR3 totals 15 residues.

This clonotype has at least ten counts. The J gene is TRBJ2-1, the V gene TRBV4-3; TRBD2 aligns across 11 bases. V lost 0 bases and J lost 7; bases outside the gene matches: 14. Germline V gene sequence: CDR1 LGHNA, CDR2 YSLEER. CDR3 length: 19 amino acids. The CDR3 DNA is TGCGCCAGCAGCCAAGATTTGATGGCTAGCGGGGGGCGGGGGAATGAGCAGTTCTTC. Its protein product is CASSQDLMASGGRGNEQFF.

V usage is TRBV7-2 and J usage is TRBJ1-2; D remains ambiguous. V shed 7 bases and J shed 2 bases, with 11 bases lying between them. This CDR3 has 13 residues. Germline V gene lookup returns CDR1 SGHTA and CDR2 FQGNSA. CDR3 sequence reads: CASTPSGNYGYTF. In DNA form, the CDR3 reads TGTGCCAGCACCCCGTCGGGAAACTATGGCTACACCTTC.

This clonotype showed up just a few times. The chain employs TRBV6-2 or TRBV6-3 and TRBJ2-2, with TRBD2 matching over 13 bases. V gave up 6 bases and J gave up 1 base; unmatched junction bases: 2. The CDR3 totals 16 residues. Germline values: CDR1 MNHEY, CDR2 SVGEGT. The CDR3 DNA reads TGTGCCAGCAGAAGACTAGCGGGGGGGAACACCGGGGAGCTGTTTTTT. Residues: CASRRLAGGNTGELFF.

This clonotype was seen more than once but under ten times. The V gene is TRBV20-1, the J gene TRBJ2-3; perhaps TRBD1 as D (6 bases). V lost 6 bases and J 1 base, leaving 11 bases between the germline ends. The V gene's germline CDR1 is DFQATT and CDR2 SNEGSKA (reference sequence). This CDR3 has 13 residues. The CDR3 DNA reads as TGCAGTGCGGAAAGACAGGGCACAGATACGCAGTATTTT. This translates into CSAERQGTDTQYF.

The gene calls are TRBV24-1 and TRBJ2-5; TRBD1 agrees at 8 bases. Germline V CDR1 and CDR2: KGHDR, SFDVKD. This CDR3 is built from 15 residues. Germline trimming cut 3 bases from V and 4 bases from J; bases unmatched to any gene: 6. The CDR3 loop is CATSDPGQGGETQYF. CDR3 nucleotide sequence: TGTGCCACCAGTGATCCAGGACAGGGTGGAGAGACCCAGTACTTC.

The CDR3 DNA follows: TGCAGTGCTAGTAGGGGTGGGACGAAAGAGACCCAGTACTTC. Amino acids: CSASRGGTKETQYF. The chain couples TRBV20-1 to TRBJ2-5; D may correspond to TRBD1 or TRBD2 (5 bases each). The ends were cut back, 3 bases at V and 3 bases at J, with 14 bases in the middle. In germline, CDR1 is DFQATT, CDR2 SNEGSKA (reference sequence). The CDR3 runs to 14 residues.

The rearrangement joins TRBV11-2 to TRBJ2-7; D is undetermined. The V gene lost 8 bases and the J gene lost 4 bases, with 9 bases spanning the gap. Looked up from germline, CDR1 is SGHAT and CDR2 is FQNNGV. The CDR3 extends over 11 amino acids. The chain's CDR3 is CASEVRYEQYF. CDR3 sequence (DNA): TGTGCCAGCGAGGTTAGGTACGAGCAGTACTTC.

The chain has TRBV10-2 and TRBJ2-5, with 7 bases identical to TRBD2. CDR1 and CDR2 from the germline V gene are WSHSY and SAAADI. The V and J ends lost 6 bases and 4 bases, in that order; junction bases with no gene match: 5. This CDR3 comprises 13 residues. CDR3 residues: CASRGGAPETQYF. For the CDR3, the DNA is TGCGCCAGCAGGGGAGGGGCCCCAGAGACCCAGTACTTC.

This clonotype was counted only a few times. V usage is TRBV12-3 or TRBV12-4 and J usage is TRBJ1-1, with D possibly being TRBD1 (5 bases). V was clipped by 2 bases and J by 4 bases, with 14 bases between them. The CDR3 is 15 residues long. DNA for the CDR3: TGTGCCAGCAGTTTAAGGATCAGGGCAGGCACTGAAGCTTTCTTT. It yields the protein CASSLRIRAGTEAFF.

This chain joins TRBV7-9 and TRBJ2-1; D might be TRBD1 (6 bases). The CDR3 spans 14 residues. The V end lost 2 bases, the J end lost 8 bases, and 13 bases lay between the germline ends. Looked up from germline, CDR1 is SEHNR and CDR2 is FQNEAQ (reference sequence). CDR3 bases: TGTGCCAGCAGCTTATTGTACAGGGTGGATGAGCAGTTCTTC. It is translated as CASSLLYRVDEQFF. Full variable domain (remainder filled in from reference TRBV7-9 and TRBJ2-1): DTGVSQNPRHKITKRGQNVTFRCDPISEHNRLYWYRQTLGQGPEFLTYFQNEAQLEKSRLLSDRFSAERPKGSFSTLEIQRTEQGDSAMYLCASSLLYRVDEQFFGPGTRLTVL.

This clonotype was detected only a few times. The rearrangement links TRBV20-1 to TRBJ2-7; 10 nucleotides line up with TRBD1. V dropped 1 base and J dropped 3; count of bases not matched to a gene: 6. The CDR3 is 15 amino acids. Germline CDR1 and CDR2: DFQATT and SNEGSKA (reference sequence). The CDR3 coding sequence is TGCAGTGCTAGAGGCGACAGGGGGCCTGGCTACGAGCAGTACTTC. Its protein is CSARGDRGPGYEQYF.

Only a few counts were recorded for this clonotype. The V call is TRBV18, the J call TRBJ2-7, with TRBD1 matching over 7 bases. The CDR3 totals 15 residues. The germline V gene has CDR1 KGHSH and CDR2 LQKENI. J lost 6 bases, V lost 0 bases, and 8 bases had no gene match. CDR3 DNA: TGTGCCAGCTCACCACCGGGACAGCCTAGGGGCGAGCAGTACTTC. Encoded protein: CASSPPGQPRGEQYF.

The genes are TRBV29-1 and TRBJ2-5, with 12 bases identical to TRBD2. There are 16 residues in the CDR3. The J segment lost 5 bases and the V segment lost 6 bases, leaving 13 bases of the junction unmatched. The germline V gene encodes CDR1 SQVTM and CDR2 ANQGSEA. The CDR3 coding sequence is TGCAGCGTCTCCCAGACTAGCGGGGGCCAGGGGGAGACCCAGTACTTC. Translation gives CSVSQTSGGQGETQYF. The full variable domain, rest sourced from reference TRBV29-1 and TRBJ2-5, is SAVISQKPSRDICQRGTSLTIQCQVDSQVTMMFWYRQQPGQSLTLIATANQGSEATYESGFVIDKFPISRPNLTFSTLTVSNMSPEDSSIYLCSVSQTSGGQGETQYFGPGTRLLVL.

V usage is TRBV7-2 and J usage is TRBJ2-5; D is unclear. CDR3 size: 13 residues. Between the trimmed V and J ends, which lost 5 bases and 1 base, there was a span of 8 bases. Germline CDR1 reads SGHTA; CDR2 reads FQGNSA. CDR3 loop: CASSPSFQETQYF. The CDR3 DNA sequence: TGTGCCAGCAGCCCCAGTTTCCAAGAGACCCAGTACTTC. Combining the CDR3 with reference TRBV7-2 and TRBJ2-5 gives the whole variable domain GAGVSQSPSNKVTEKGKDVELRCDPISGHTALYWYRQSLGQGLEFLIYFQGNSAPDKSGLPSDRFSAERTGGSVSTLTIQRTQQEDSAVYLCASSPSFQETQYFGPGTRLLVL.

Only a few counts were recorded for this clonotype. The rearrangement uses TRBV7-2 and TRBJ1-2; possibly TRBD1 for D (6 bases). V was clipped by 1 base and J by 2 bases, with 14 bases between them. The CDR3 consists of 16 residues. Germline assignment: CDR1 SGHTA and CDR2 FQGNSA. CDR3 sequence reads: CASSLDPQGWNYGYTF. CDR3 DNA: TGTGCCAGCAGCTTAGACCCACAGGGTTGGAACTATGGCTACACCTTC.

J is TRBJ2-1 and V is TRBV10-3, with TRBD1 matching 9 bases. Trimming cost V 1 base and J 8 bases; bases outside gene matches: 9. The V gene's germline CDR1 is ENHRY and CDR2 SYGVKD. The CDR3 consists of 16 residues. CDR3 residues: CAISEWGQGLVDEQFF. The CDR3 DNA is TGTGCCATCAGTGAGTGGGGACAGGGCTTAGTGGATGAGCAGTTCTTC.

CDR3 in amino acids: CASSLSGRVGTEAFF. CDR3 nucleotides: TGCGCCAGCAGCTTGTCGGGCAGGGTCGGCACTGAAGCTTTCTTT. The rearrangement links TRBV5-1 to TRBJ1-1; D is perhaps TRBD1 (5 bases). Trimming stripped 1 base from V and 4 bases from J, with 14 bases between. This CDR3 has 15 amino acids. CDR1 is SGHRS, CDR2 YFSETQ, per germline. Combining the CDR3 with reference TRBV5-1 and TRBJ1-1 gives the whole variable domain KAGVTQTPRYLIKTRGQQVTLSCSPISGHRSVSWYQQTPGQGLQFLFEYFSETQRNKGNFPGRFSGRQFSNSRSEMNVSTLELGDSALYLCASSLSGRVGTEAFFGQGTRLTVV.

This clonotype has a count of ten or more. The gene calls are TRBV5-1 and TRBJ2-7; TRBD1 matches at 7 bases. Per germline, CDR1 SGHRS and CDR2 YFSETQ. This CDR3 has 13 residues. V shed 0 bases, J shed 5 bases, and the junction held 2 bases outside the gene matches. This chain's CDR3 is CASSLGQGNEQYV. Here the CDR3 DNA reads TGCGCCAGCAGCTTGGGACAGGGTAACGAGCAGTACGTC.

This clonotype came up a few times. The V call is TRBV20-1, the J call TRBJ2-1; 13 bases align to TRBD2. Germline CDR1 and CDR2: DFQATT and SNEGSKA (reference sequence). This CDR3 is 15 amino acids long. With V trimmed by 7 bases and J by 1 base, 4 bases remained unmatched. CDR3 protein: CSGTSGGPSYNEQFF. The CDR3 DNA sequence: TGCAGTGGGACTAGCGGGGGCCCTTCCTACAATGAGCAGTTCTTC.

This clonotype came up many times. The genes are TRBV12-3 or TRBV12-4 and TRBJ1-2, with D possibly being TRBD1 (5 bases). With 8 bases removed from V and 3 bases from J, the gap between germline ends came to 13 bases. The CDR3 extends over 13 amino acids. The CDR3 here is CASSSGVDYGYTF. CDR3 bases: TGTGCCAGCTCATCGGGGGTCGACTATGGCTACACCTTC.